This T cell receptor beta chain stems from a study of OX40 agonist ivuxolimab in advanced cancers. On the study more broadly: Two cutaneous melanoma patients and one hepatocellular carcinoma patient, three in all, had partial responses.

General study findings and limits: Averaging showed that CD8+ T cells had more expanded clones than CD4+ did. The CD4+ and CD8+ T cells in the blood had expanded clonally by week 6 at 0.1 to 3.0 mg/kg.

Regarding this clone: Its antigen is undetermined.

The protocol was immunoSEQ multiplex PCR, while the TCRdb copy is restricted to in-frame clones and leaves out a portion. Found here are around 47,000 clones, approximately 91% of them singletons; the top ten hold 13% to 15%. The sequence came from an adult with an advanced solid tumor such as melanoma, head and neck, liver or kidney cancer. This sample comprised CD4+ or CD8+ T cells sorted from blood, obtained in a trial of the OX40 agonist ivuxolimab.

The CDR3 nucleotides read TGTGCCAGCAGCCGGGTGGGGGGGGGCACAGATACGCAGTATTTT. Translating it yields CASSRVGGGTDTQYF. J is TRBJ2-3 and V is TRBV6-4; 7 nucleotides align to TRBD2. The CDR3 length is 15 residues. The ends lost 6 bases at V and 1 base at J; junction bases unmatched: 7. Germline V gene sequence: CDR1 MRHNA, CDR2 SNTAGT.